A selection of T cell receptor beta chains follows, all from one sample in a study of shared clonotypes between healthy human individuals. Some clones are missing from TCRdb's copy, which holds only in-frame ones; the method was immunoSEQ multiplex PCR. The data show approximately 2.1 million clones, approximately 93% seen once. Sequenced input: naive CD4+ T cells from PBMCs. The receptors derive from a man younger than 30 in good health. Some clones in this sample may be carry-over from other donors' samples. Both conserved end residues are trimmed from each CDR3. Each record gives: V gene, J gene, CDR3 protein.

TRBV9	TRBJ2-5	ASRRGDDQETQY
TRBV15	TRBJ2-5	ATSRGDPRETQY
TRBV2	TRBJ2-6	ASYRDRGAGANVLT
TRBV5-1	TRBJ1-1	ASSFLGGNTEAF
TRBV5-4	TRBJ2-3	ASSLAGVADTQY
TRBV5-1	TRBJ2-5	ASSLGRPQETQY
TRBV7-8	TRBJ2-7	ASSLSGRGPYEQY
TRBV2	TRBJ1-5	ASSDGGWGGENQPQH
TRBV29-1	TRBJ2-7	SVAEKGLNEQY
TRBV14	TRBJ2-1	ASSLSLYNEQF
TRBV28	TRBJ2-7	ASSFPLGLTRYEQY
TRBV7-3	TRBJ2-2	ASSRQGVIGELF
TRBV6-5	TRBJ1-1	ASSYGGSTEAF
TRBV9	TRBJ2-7	ASSVGGRGAVYEQY
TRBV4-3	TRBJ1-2	ASSQQRGGRGYGYT
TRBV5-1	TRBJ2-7	ASSLDPGQGAYEQY
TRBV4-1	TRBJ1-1	ASSQDRIAPIPRDTEAF
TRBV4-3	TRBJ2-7	ASSVLTPVEGPYEQY
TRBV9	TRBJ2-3	ASSVGSGIGSDTQY
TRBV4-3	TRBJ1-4	ASSQDRLRPASTNEKLF
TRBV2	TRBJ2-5	ASKTQETQY
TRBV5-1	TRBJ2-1	ASSLASGSSYNEQF
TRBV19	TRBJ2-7	ASSPRQGSYEQY
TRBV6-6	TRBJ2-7	ASSYAGQVAEQY
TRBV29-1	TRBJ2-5	SGTTGAGGQETQY
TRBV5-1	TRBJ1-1	ASSPRAGNEAF
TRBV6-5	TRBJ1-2	ASTREGAVNYGYT
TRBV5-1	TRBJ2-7	ASSPWGGLTYEQY
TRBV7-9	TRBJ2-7	ASDPRDLHSYEQY
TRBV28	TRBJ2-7	ASSLSAGHQSYEQY
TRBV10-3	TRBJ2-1	AISGTSGYLRTYNEQF
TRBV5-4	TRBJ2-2	ASSPGVAGYTGELF
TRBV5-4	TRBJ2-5	ASSLNRGLQETQY
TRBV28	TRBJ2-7	ASSPASTSGSYEQY
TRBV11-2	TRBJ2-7	ASRPVSGGLSYEQY